This T cell receptor beta chain is drawn from a study of shared clonotypes between healthy human individuals. The germline V and J ends were trimmed by 6 bases and 11 bases, with 19 bases remaining between them. Germline V CDR1 and CDR2: MNHEY, SVGAGI. This CDR3 spans 13 amino acids. Measured with immunoSEQ multiplex PCR; TCRdb has only the in-frame clones, and not every one. The sample carries some 450,000 clones, approximately 71% recorded once. Sequenced material: PBMCs. The TCR originated in a woman in her 40s in good health. Some clones in this sample may be carry-over from other donors' samples. The chain is built from TRBV6-5 and TRBJ1-1, with TRBD1 as a possible D gene (5 bases). Here the CDR3 DNA reads TGTGCCAGCAGCCCCCAGAGGGGAGGAGAGGCTTTCTTT. It specifies CASSPQRGGEAFF.